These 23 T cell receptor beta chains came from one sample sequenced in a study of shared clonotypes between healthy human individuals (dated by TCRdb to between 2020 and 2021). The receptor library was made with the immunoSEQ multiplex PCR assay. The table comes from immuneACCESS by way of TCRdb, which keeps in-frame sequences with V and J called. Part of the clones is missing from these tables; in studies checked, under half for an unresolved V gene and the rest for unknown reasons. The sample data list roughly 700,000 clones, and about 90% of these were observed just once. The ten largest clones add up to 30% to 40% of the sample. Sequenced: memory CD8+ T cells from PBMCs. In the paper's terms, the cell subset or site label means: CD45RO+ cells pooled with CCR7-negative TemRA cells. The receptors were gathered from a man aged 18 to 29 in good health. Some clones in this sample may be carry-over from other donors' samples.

Here the CDR3 reads CASSLRQSYGIYSNQPQHF. The CDR3 coding sequence is TGTGCCAGCAGCTTAAGGCAGAGCTACGGAATCTATAGCAATCAGCCCCAGCATTTT. J is TRBJ1-5 and V is TRBV7-3, with D hard to call. This CDR3 contains 19 residues. Trimming stripped 1 base from V and 0 bases from J, with 19 bases between. Germline CDR1 SGHTA, CDR2 FQGTGA.

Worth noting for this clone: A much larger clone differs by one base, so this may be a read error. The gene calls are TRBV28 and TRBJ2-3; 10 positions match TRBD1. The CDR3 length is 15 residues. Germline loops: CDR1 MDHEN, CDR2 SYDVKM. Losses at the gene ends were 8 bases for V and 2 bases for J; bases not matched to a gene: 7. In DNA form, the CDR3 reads TGTGCCAGCGGAGCCGGGACAGGGGTCACAGATACGCAGTATTTT. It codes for CASGAGTGVTDTQYF.

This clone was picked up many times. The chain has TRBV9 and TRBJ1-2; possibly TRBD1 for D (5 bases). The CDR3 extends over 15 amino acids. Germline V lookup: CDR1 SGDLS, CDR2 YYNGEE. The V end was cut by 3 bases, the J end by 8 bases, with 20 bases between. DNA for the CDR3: TGTGCCAGCAGCGCTTTCCTCCGGGACTCGAGAGGCTACACCTTC. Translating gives CASSAFLRDSRGYTF.

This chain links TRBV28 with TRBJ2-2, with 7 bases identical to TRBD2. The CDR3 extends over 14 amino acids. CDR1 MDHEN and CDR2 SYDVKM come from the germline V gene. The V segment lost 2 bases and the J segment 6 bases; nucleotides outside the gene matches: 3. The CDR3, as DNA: TGTGCCAGCAGTTTAACGGGAGGCGCCGGGGAGCTGTTTTTT. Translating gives CASSLTGGAGELFF.

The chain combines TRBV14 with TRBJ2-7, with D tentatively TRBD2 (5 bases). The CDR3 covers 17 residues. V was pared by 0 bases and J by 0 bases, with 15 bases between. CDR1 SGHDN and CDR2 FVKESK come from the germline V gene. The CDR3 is CASSQDLREGPSYEQYF. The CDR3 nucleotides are TGTGCCAGCAGCCAAGATCTACGGGAAGGGCCCTCCTACGAGCAGTACTTC.

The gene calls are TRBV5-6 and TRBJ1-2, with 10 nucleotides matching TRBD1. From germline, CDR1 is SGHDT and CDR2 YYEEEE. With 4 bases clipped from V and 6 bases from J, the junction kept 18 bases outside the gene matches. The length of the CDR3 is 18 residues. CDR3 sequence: CASSTNRQGAVQWDGYTF. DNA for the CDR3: TGTGCCAGCAGCACGAACCGACAGGGGGCGGTTCAATGGGATGGCTACACCTTC.

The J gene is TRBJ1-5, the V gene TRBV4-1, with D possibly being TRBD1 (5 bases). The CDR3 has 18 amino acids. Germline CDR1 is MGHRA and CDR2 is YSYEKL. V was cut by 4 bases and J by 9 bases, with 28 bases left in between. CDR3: CASSPDWGRFPAGGPQHF. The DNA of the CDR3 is TGCGCCAGCAGCCCGGATTGGGGAAGGTTTCCTGCCGGGGGGCCCCAGCATTTT.

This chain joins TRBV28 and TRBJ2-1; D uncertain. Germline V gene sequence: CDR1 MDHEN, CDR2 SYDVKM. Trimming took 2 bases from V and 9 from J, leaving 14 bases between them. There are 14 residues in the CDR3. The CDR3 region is CASSLPIRNSEQFF. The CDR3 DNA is TGTGCCAGCAGTTTACCCATAAGAAATTCTGAGCAGTTCTTC.

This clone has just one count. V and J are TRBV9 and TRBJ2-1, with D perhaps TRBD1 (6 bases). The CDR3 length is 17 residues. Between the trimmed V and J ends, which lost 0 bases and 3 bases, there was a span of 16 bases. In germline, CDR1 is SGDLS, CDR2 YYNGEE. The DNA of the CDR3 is TGTGCCAGCAGCGTAGCCCAACCGGGACAACACTACAATGAGCAGTTCTTC. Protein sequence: CASSVAQPGQHYNEQFF.

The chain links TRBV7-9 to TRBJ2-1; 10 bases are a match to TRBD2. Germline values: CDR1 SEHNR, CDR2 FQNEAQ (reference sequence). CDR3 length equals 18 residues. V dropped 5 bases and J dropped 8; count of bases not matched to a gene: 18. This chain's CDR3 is CASSAETLAGGPYYEQFF. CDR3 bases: TGTGCCAGCAGCGCCGAGACATTAGCGGGAGGTCCTTACTATGAGCAGTTCTTC.

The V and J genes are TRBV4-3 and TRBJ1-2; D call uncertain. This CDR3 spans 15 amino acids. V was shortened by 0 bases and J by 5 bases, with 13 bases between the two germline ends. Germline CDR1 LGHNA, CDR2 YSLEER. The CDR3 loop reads CASSQEGKSSYGYTF. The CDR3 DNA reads TGCGCCAGCAGCCAAGAGGGCAAATCATCTTATGGCTACACCTTC.

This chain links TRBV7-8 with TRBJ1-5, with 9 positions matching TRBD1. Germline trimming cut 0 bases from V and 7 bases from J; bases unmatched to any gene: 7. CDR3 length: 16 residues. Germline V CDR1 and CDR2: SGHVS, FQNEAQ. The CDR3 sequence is CASSLAGQGAFQPQHF. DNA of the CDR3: TGTGCCAGCAGCTTAGCGGGACAGGGTGCTTTCCAGCCCCAGCATTTT.

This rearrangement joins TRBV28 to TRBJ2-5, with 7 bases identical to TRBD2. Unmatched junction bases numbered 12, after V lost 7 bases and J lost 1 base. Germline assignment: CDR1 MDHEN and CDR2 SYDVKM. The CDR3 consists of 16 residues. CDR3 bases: TGTGCCAGCAATACTATCCCGGGGGGTCTCCAAGAGACCCAGTACTTC. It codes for CASNTIPGGLQETQYF.

The CDR3 spells CASSVVGTGSDEQYF. Written as DNA, the CDR3 is TGTGCCAGCAGCGTAGTTGGGACAGGGTCTGACGAGCAGTACTTC. The rearrangement links TRBV9 to TRBJ2-7, with 9 bases lining up with TRBD1. This CDR3 spans 15 amino acids. CDR1 is SGDLS, CDR2 YYNGEE, per germline. The ends lost 0 bases at V and 5 bases at J; junction bases unmatched: 6. The full variable domain, its missing parts supplied by reference TRBV9 and TRBJ2-7, is DSGVTQTPKHLITATGQRVTLRCSPRSGDLSVYWYQQSLDQGLQFLIQYYNGEERAKGNILERFSAQQFPDLHSELNLSSLELGDSALYFCASSVVGTGSDEQYFGPGTRLTVT.

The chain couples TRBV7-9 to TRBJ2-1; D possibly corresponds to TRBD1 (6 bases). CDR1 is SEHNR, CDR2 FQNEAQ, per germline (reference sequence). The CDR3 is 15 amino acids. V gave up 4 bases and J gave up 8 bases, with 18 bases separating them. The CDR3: CASSYPPAGVDEQFF. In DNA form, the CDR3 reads TGTGCCAGCAGCTACCCTCCCGCAGGGGTCGATGAGCAGTTCTTC.

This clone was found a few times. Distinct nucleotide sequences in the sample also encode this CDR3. The DNA for the CDR3 is TGTGCCAGCAGCCACGTAAGGGGGCGCACCGGGGAGCTGTTTTTT. Protein sequence: CASSHVRGRTGELFF. The V and J genes are TRBV11-2 and TRBJ2-2; the match to TRBD1 covers 7 bases. The junction had 7 bases not matched to a gene; V was cut back by 5 bases and J by 4 bases. Germline values: CDR1 SGHAT, CDR2 FQNNGV. This CDR3 region has 15 residues.

The CDR3 protein is CASSPDSYLYEQYF. The CDR3 region has the DNA TGTGCCAGCAGCCCTGACAGCTATCTTTACGAGCAGTACTTC. The chain uses TRBV28 and TRBJ2-7; the D gene is possibly TRBD1 (5 bases). The V gene lost 6 bases and the J gene lost 4 bases, with 16 bases spanning the gap. CDR3 length: 14 residues. CDR1 and CDR2 from the germline V gene are MDHEN and SYDVKM. Complete variable domain (other parts from reference TRBV28 and TRBJ2-7): DVKVTQSSRYLVKRTGEKVFLECVQDMDHENMFWYRQDPGLGLRLIYFSYDVKMKEKGDIPEGYSVSREKKERFSLILESASTNQTSMYLCASSPDSYLYEQYFGPGTRLTVT.

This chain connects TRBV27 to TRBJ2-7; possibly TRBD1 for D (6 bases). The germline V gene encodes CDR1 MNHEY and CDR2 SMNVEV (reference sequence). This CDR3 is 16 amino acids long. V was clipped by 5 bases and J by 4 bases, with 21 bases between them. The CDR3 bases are TGTGCCAGCAGTCAACAGGGCCTACCCATTTTATACGAGCAGTACTTC. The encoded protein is CASSQQGLPILYEQYF.

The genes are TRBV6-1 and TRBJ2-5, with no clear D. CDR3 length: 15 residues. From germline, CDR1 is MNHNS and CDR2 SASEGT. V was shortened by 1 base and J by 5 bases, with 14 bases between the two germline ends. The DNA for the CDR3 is TGTGCCAGCAGTGAAGGGGAACCTGCCTCGGAGACCCAGTACTTC. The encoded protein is CASSEGEPASETQYF.

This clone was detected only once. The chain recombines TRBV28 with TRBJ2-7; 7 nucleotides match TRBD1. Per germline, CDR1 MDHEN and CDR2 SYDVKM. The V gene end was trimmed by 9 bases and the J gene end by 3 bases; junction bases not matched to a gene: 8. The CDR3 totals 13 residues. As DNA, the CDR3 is TGTGCCAGTGGGATCGGGACAGACTACGAGCAGTACTTC. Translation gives CASGIGTDYEQYF.

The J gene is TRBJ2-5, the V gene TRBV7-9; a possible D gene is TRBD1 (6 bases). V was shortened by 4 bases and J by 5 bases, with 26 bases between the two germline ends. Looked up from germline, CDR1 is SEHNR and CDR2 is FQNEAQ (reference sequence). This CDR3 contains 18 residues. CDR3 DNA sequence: TGTGCCAGCAGCTATCCCCGGATAGGGGGTGCGGCCCCGGAGACCCAGTACTTC. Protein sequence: CASSYPRIGGAAPETQYF.

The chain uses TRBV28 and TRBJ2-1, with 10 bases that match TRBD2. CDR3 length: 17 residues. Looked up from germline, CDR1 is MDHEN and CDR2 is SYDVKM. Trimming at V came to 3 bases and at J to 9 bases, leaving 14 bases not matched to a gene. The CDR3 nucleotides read TGTGCCAGCAGTTTGATTTCCTTTGGGCTAGCGGGAGCTGAGCAGTTCTTC. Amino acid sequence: CASSLISFGLAGAEQFF.

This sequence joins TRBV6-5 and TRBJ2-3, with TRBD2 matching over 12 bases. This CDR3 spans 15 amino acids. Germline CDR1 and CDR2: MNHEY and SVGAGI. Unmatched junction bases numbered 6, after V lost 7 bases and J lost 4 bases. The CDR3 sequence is CASTSSGRASDTQYF. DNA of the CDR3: TGTGCCAGCACCTCTAGCGGGAGGGCCTCAGATACGCAGTATTTT.